These T cell receptor beta chains were read from a single sample in a study of blood T cells in healthy people across ages. TCRdb analysed the 5' RACE reads with MiXCR anew, one entry per CDR3 protein. The sample contains over a million distinct CDR3 sequences, roughly 40% of which appear only once. The sequencing sample was made of blood. These receptors all stem from a young woman in good health. Each CDR3 is given with its conserved first and last residue. A D gene is named only where the DNA matches it firmly.

cdr3_aa	v_call	d_call
CASSGVEAQYF	TRBV2	.
CASSPPGLAGGCNEQFF	TRBV5-1	TRBD2
CTSKADTQYF	TRBV7-9	.
CASSEDAGAADTQYF	TRBV2	TRBD2
CASTPPNSGANVLTF	TRBV12-3/TRBV12-4	.
CASSLGDFADTQYF	TRBV5-1	.
CSARDLLRQQSNEQFF	TRBV20-1	.
CSARDGRAPDTQYF	TRBV20-1	.
CASSKFNEQYF	TRBV3-1	.
CASSFGGGTDTQYF	TRBV12-3/TRBV12-4	.
CASSQSPWEGISYEQYF	TRBV14	TRBD2